This T cell receptor (beta chain) was captured in a study of control samples from healthy donors and cancer patients. Deletions cut 0 bases from V and 5 bases from J, with 19 bases between. CDR3 length: 17 amino acids. Germline CDR1 and CDR2: SGHAT and FQNNGV. The data were produced by immunoSEQ multiplex PCR, yet TCRdb's version contains in-frame clones alone and is incomplete. The data contain 230,000 or so clones, over 90% of them singletons. The chain is built from TRBV11-2 and TRBJ2-5, with a tentative D call TRBD2 (5 bases). The specimen sequenced was blood. The source of this sequence is a man over 45 in good health. The CDR3 DNA sequence: TGTGCCAGCAGCTTAGATTCGGAGGACCGCTTAAGTGAGACCCAGTACTTC. Translating it yields CASSLDSEDRLSETQYF.